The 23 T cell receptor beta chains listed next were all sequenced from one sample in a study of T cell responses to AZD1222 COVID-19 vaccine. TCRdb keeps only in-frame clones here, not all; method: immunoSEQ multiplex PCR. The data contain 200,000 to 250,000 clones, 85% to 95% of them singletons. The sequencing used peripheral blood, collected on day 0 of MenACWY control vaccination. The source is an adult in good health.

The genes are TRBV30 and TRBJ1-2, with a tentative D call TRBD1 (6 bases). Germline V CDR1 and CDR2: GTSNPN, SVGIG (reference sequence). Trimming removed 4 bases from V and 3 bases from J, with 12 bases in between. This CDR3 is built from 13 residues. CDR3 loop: CAWNKGGDYGYTF. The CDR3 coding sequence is TGTGCCTGGAATAAGGGGGGCGACTATGGCTACACCTTC.

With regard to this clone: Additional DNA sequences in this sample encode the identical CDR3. The CDR3 loop reads CASSSGQGNQPQHF. The CDR3 DNA follows: TGTGCCAGCAGCTCGGGACAGGGTAACCAGCCCCAGCATTTT. The chain recombines TRBV7-9 with TRBJ1-5; 9 bases line up with TRBD1. The CDR3 has 14 amino acids. Trimming took 4 bases from V and 7 from J; bases not matched to a gene: 5. From germline, CDR1 is SEHNR and CDR2 FQNEAQ (reference sequence).

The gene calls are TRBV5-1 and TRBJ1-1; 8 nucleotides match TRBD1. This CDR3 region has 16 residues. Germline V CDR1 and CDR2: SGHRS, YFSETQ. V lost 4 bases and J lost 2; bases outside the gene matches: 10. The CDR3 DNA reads TGCGCCAGCAGCACAGGACAGGGTTTCAAAAACACTGAAGCTTTCTTT. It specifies CASSTGQGFKNTEAFF.

The CDR3, as DNA: TGTGCCAGCAGGCAGCATAGCAATCAGCCCCAGCATTTT. It specifies CASRQHSNQPQHF. The chain links TRBV12-3 or TRBV12-4 to TRBJ1-5; D remains unclear. V was pared by 6 bases and J by 0 bases, with 6 bases between. This CDR3 region has 13 residues.

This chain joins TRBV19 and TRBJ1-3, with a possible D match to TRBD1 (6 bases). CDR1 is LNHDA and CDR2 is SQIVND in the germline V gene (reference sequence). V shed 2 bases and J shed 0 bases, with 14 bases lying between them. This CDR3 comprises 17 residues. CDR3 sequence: CASSIPGQLSSGNTIYF. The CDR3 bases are TGTGCCAGTAGTATACCCGGACAGCTTAGCTCTGGAAACACCATATATTTT.

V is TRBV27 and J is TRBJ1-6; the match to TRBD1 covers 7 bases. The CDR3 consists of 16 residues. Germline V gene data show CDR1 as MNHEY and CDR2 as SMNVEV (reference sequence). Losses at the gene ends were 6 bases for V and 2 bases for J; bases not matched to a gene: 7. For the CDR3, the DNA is TGTGCCAGCAGGATACAGGGGCTTACCTATAATTCACCCCTCCACTTT. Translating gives CASRIQGLTYNSPLHF.

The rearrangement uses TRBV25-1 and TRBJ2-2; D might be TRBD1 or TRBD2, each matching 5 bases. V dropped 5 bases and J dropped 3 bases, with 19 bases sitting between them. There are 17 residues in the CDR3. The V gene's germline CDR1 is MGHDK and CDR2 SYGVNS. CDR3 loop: CASSTRTGAYDTGELFF. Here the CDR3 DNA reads TGTGCCAGCAGTACCCGAACCGGGGCGTATGACACCGGGGAGCTGTTTTTT.

The CDR3 DNA follows: TGTGCCAGCAGCCCAGGACTAGCCCAGAACACCGGGGAGCTGTTTTTT. Encoded protein: CASSPGLAQNTGELFF. V usage is TRBV5-5 and J usage is TRBJ2-2; 8 bases agree with TRBD2. V was pared by 4 bases and J by 1 base, with 6 bases of the junction left unmatched. Germline V gene data show CDR1 as SGHKS and CDR2 as YYEKEE (reference sequence). The CDR3 covers 16 residues.

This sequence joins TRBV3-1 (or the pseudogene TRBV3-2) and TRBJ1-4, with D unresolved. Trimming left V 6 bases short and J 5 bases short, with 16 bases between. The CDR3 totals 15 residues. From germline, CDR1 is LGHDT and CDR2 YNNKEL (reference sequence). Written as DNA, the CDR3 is TGTGCCAGCAGTCTAACCCAGGTCAGGAATGAAAAACTGTTTTTT. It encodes CASSLTQVRNEKLFF.

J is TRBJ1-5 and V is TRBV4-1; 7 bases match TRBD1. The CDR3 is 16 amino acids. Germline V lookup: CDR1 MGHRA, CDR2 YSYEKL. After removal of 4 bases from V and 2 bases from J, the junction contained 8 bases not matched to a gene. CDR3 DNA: TGCGCCAGCAGCCCGCTTGACAGGGCCGGCAATCAGCCCCAGCATTTT. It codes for CASSPLDRAGNQPQHF.

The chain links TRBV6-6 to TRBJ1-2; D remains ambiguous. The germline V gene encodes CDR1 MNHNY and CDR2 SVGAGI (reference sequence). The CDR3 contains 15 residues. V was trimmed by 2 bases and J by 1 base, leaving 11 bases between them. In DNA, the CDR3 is TGTGCCAGCAGTTACGATGGAGGCCTTAACTATGGCTACACCTTC. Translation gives CASSYDGGLNYGYTF.

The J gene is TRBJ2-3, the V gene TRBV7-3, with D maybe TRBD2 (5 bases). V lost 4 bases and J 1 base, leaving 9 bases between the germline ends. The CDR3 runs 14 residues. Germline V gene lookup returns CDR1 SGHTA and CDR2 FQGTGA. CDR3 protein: CASSSSGGTDTQYF. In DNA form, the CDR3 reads TGTGCCAGCAGCTCGTCCGGGGGCACAGATACGCAGTATTTT.

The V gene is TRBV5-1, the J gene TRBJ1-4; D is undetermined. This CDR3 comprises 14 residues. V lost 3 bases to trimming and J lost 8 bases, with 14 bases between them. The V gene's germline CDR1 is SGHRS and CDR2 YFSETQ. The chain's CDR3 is CASSSSLKGEKLFF. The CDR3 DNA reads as TGCGCCAGCAGCTCTTCCCTGAAAGGGGAAAAACTGTTTTTT.

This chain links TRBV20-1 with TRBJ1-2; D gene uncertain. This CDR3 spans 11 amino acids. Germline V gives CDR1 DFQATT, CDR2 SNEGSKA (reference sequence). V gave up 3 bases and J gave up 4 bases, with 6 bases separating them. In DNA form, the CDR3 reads TGCAGTGCTAGCGGCCTCTATGGCTACACCTTC. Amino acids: CSASGLYGYTF.

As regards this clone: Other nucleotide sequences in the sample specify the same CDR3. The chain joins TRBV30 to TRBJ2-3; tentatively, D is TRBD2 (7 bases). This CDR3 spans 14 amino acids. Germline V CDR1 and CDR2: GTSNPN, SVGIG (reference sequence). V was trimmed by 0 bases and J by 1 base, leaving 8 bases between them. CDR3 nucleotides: TGTGCCTGGAGTGTAGGGGGGGGCACAGATACGCAGTATTTT. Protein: CAWSVGGGTDTQYF.

CDR3 amino acids: CASSRGASTEAFF. The CDR3 DNA follows: TGTGCCAGCAGTAGAGGGGCTTCCACTGAAGCTTTCTTT. This chain connects TRBV6-5 to TRBJ1-1, with D perhaps TRBD1 (5 bases). The CDR3 length is 13 residues. The V end was cut by 5 bases, the J end by 4 bases, with 11 bases between. The germline V gene has CDR1 MNHEY and CDR2 SVGAGI.

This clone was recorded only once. CDR3 in DNA: TGTGCCAGCGGGGTCACTGAGCAGTTCTTC. Protein product: CASGVTEQFF. The chain carries TRBV12-3 or TRBV12-4 and TRBJ2-1; D remains ambiguous. Trimming cost V 8 bases and J 9 bases, with 8 bases left between them. The CDR3 totals 10 residues.

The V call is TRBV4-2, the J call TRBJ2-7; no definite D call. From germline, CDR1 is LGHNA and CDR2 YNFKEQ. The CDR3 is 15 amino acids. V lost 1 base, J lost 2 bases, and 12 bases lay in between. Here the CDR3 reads CASSQVQDGTYEQYF. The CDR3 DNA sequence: TGTGCCAGCAGCCAAGTTCAGGATGGAACCTACGAGCAGTACTTC.

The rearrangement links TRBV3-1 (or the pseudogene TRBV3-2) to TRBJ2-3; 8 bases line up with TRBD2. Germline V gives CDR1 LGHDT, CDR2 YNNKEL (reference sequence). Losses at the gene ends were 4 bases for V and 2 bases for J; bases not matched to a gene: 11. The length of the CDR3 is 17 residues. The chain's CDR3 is CASSRTPGAGVTDTQYF. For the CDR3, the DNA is TGTGCCAGCAGCCGTACACCCGGAGCGGGGGTCACAGATACGCAGTATTTT.

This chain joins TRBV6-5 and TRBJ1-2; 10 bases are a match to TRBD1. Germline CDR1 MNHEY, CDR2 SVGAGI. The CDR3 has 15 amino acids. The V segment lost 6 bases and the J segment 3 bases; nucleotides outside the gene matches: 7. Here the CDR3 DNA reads TGTGCCAGCAGCCCCGGGACAGGGGCGTACTATGGCTACACCTTC. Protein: CASSPGTGAYYGYTF.

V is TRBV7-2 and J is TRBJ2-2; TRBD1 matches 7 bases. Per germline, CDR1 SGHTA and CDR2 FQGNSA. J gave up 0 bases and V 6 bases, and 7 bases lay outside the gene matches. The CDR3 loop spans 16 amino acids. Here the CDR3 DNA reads TGTGCCAGCAGGACAGGGCGTACCGCGAACACCGGGGAGCTGTTTTTT. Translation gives CASRTGRTANTGELFF.

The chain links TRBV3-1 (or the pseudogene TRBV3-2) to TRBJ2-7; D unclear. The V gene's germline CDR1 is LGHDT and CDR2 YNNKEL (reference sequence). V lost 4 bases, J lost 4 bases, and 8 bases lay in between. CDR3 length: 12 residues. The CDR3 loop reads CASSREGYEQYF. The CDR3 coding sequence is TGTGCCAGCAGCCGAGAAGGGTACGAGCAGTACTTC.

Here the CDR3 reads CASSPNHRAGNTIYF. The CDR3, as DNA: TGTGCCAGCTCACCAAATCACAGGGCTGGAAACACCATATATTTT. The chain couples TRBV18 to TRBJ1-3; tentatively, D is TRBD1 (6 bases). Germline V CDR1 and CDR2: KGHSH, LQKENI. The length of the CDR3 is 15 residues. Trimming removed 2 bases from V and 2 bases from J, with 10 bases in between. Looking up the rest from reference TRBV18 and TRBJ1-3 gives the full variable domain: NAGVMQNPRHLVRRRGQEARLRCSPMKGHSHVYWYRQLPEEGLKFMVYLQKENIIDESGMPKERFSAEFPKEGPSILRIQQVVRGDSAAYFCASSPNHRAGNTIYFGEGSWLTVV.